A selection of T cell receptor beta chains follows, all from one sample in a study of T-cell reconstitution after alpha-beta-depleted transplantation in children. In TCRdb, the PCR reads were re-called with MiXCR into one record per CDR3 protein. The table lists about 580,000 distinct CDR3 sequences, 23% of them singletons. This sample comprised PBMCs, mostly from graft donor cells, obtained 360 days after TCRalphabeta/CD19-depleted stem cell transplant. All receptors derive from a boy in the first two years of life who had a stem cell transplant for acute myeloid leukemia, so the T cells may come from the graft donor. The CDR3 runs from the conserved cysteine through the conserved F or W. Each record gives: D gene, clone size, V gene, J gene, CDR3 DNA, CDR3 protein. A D gene is named only where the DNA matches it firmly. A row's size may be missing; if present it is once, few, many or a size class.

>-|many|TRBV19|TRBJ1-1
TGTGCCAGTAGTATAGCGGGGACTGCTGAAGCTTTCTTT
CASSIAGTAEAFF
>-|-|TRBV5-1|TRBJ2-2
TGCGCCAGTGGACAGTGGATGGAGGAGCTGTTTTTT
CASGQWMEELFF
>TRBD1|many|TRBV29-1|TRBJ2-5
TGCAGCGTTGAATTTCTTCCCTGGACAGGGAAAGAGACCCAGTACTTC
CSVEFLPWTGKETQYF
>TRBD1|many|TRBV5-1|TRBJ2-1
TGCGCCAGCAGCTCCGGACAGGGGAATGAGCAGTTCTTC
CASSSGQGNEQFF
>-|many|TRBV24-1|TRBJ1-1
TGTGCCACCCAATCGAACACTGAAGCTTTCTTT
CATQSNTEAFF
>TRBD2|many|TRBV11-2|TRBJ2-3
TGTGCCAGCAGCTTGGGTAGCGGGACAGATACGCAGTATTTT
CASSLGSGTDTQYF
>-|few|TRBV20-1|TRBJ2-6
TGCAGTGCCAACAGGGGCGGGAACTCTGGGGCCAACGTCCTGACTTTC
CSANRGGNSGANVLTF
>TRBD2|-|TRBV7-2|TRBJ2-5
TGTGCCAGCAGCTTAGTCGGGGGGGCGCGAGAGACCCAGTACTTC
CASSLVGGARETQYF
>-|many|TRBV10-2|TRBJ1-5
TGCGCCAGCAGTGGTCAGGGACGTCAGCCCCAGCATTTT
CASSGQGRQPQHF
>-|many|TRBV5-1|TRBJ1-1
TGCGCCAGCAGCTTGGATTGGGACACTGAAGCTTTCTTT
CASSLDWDTEAFF
>-|many|TRBV4-1|TRBJ2-5
TGCGCCAGCAGCCAAGTGGGTTCTCGAGAGACCCAGTACTTC
CASSQVGSRETQYF
>-|many|TRBV12-3/TRBV12-4|TRBJ2-2
TGTGCCAGCAGTTTGGGCACCCAGACGAACACCGGGGAGCTGTTTTTT
CASSLGTQTNTGELFF
>-|-|TRBV9|TRBJ2-2
TGTGCCAGCAGCGTCGGGGTAATTGCCGGGGAGCTGTTTTTT
CASSVGVIAGELFF
>-|few|TRBV24-1|TRBJ1-1
TGTGCCACCAGTCTGGGCGCTGCAGCTTTCTTT
CATSLGAAAFF
>-|many|TRBV20-1|TRBJ2-1
TGCAGTGCTTTGAAACAGGGAAATGAGCAGTTCTTC
CSALKQGNEQFF
>-|many|TRBV20-1|TRBJ1-1
TGCAGTACACAGGGCGACACTGAAGCTTTCTTT
CSTQGDTEAFF
>TRBD1|few|TRBV12-3/TRBV12-4|TRBJ2-1
TGTGCCAGCAGTTCATCGTCAGGGGGCTCAAATGAGCAGTTCTTC
CASSSSSGGSNEQFF
>-|few|TRBV20-1|TRBJ1-2
TGCAGTGCCATGGGCACAGGGTCTAACTATGGCTACACCTTC
CSAMGTGSNYGYTF
>-|many|TRBV6-1|TRBJ1-6
TGTGCCAGCAGCCCAGACCGTAGGGATGGATCACCCCTCCACTTT
CASSPDRRDGSPLHF
>-|many|TRBV29-1|TRBJ2-2
TGCAGCGTCGGGGGGCGGAACACCGGGGAGCTGTTTTTT
CSVGGRNTGELFF
>-|many|TRBV12-3/TRBV12-4|TRBJ1-2
TGTGCCAGCAGTGAACGACAGGAGGATAACTATGGCTACACCTTC
CASSERQEDNYGYTF
>-|many|TRBV15|TRBJ2-3
TGTGCCACCAGCGGGAGTCCCACAGATACGCAGTATTTT
CATSGSPTDTQYF
>-|-|TRBV12-3/TRBV12-4|TRBJ1-3
TGTGCCAGCAGTTTTTTTGGCGGGGACACCATATATTTT
CASSFFGGDTIYF
>-|many|TRBV5-1|TRBJ2-3
TGCGCCAGCCGTAGGACGATCACAGATACGCAGTATTTT
CASRRTITDTQYF
>-|many|TRBV6-5|TRBJ1-1
TGTGCCAGCAGTCGCGGTATGAACACTGAAGCTTTCTTT
CASSRGMNTEAFF
>TRBD1|few|TRBV12-3/TRBV12-4|TRBJ2-2
TGTGCCAGCACTCCGGGACAGGGACCGAACACCGGGGAGCTGTTTTTT
CASTPGQGPNTGELFF
>-|many|TRBV7-2|TRBJ1-4
TGTGCCAGCAGCTTAGCGGGGGGCGGAGAAAAACTGTTTTTT
CASSLAGGGEKLFF
>-|few|TRBV4-1|TRBJ2-2
TGCGCCAGCAGCCAATTTGGTAGCGTGGGGGAGCTGTTTTTT
CASSQFGSVGELFF
>TRBD2|-|TRBV11-2|TRBJ2-3
TGTGCCAGCAGCTTAGAGTTAGGTAGCGGGGGGGCTAGAGATACGCAGTATTTT
CASSLELGSGGARDTQYF
>TRBD1|-|TRBV12-3/TRBV12-4|TRBJ2-5
TGTGCCAGCACTTTAGAGGGGGCCCGGGAGACCCAGTACTTC
CASTLEGARETQYF
>TRBD2|-|TRBV11-1|TRBJ2-3
TGTGCCAGCAGCTTAGGGGCTACTAGCGGGGGAATAGGAGATACGCAGTATTTT
CASSLGATSGGIGDTQYF
>-|-|TRBV29-1|TRBJ2-7
TGCAGCGTTGATTTAGGACTCTCCTACGAGCAGTACTTC
CSVDLGLSYEQYF
>-|many|TRBV29-1|TRBJ1-2
TGCAGCGTTGCGGCAGTAGATGGCTACACCTTC
CSVAAVDGYTF
>-|few|TRBV5-1|TRBJ2-5
TGCGCCAGCAAGTGGGGGGTTCAAGAGACCCAGTACTTC
CASKWGVQETQYF
>TRBD2|many|TRBV6-1|TRBJ2-5
TGTGCCAGCAGTACAGGACTAGCGGGGGTCCTTGCAGAGACCCAGTACTTC
CASSTGLAGVLAETQYF
>-|-|TRBV20-1|TRBJ1-1
TGCAGTGCTAGTAAGGGTCCGAACACTGAAGCTTTCTTT
CSASKGPNTEAFF
>-|-|TRBV28|TRBJ2-4
TGTGCCAGCAGTGTTCCCGGGACTCGGGAAAACATTCAGTACTTC
CASSVPGTRENIQYF
>TRBD1|-|TRBV12-3/TRBV12-4|TRBJ1-1
TGTGCCAGCAGTTTAGGGGACAGCTTCACTGAAGCTTTCTTT
CASSLGDSFTEAFF
>-|-|TRBV12-3/TRBV12-4|TRBJ2-5
TGTGCCAGCAGTTTAGCGCGGGGAGTCCAAGAGACCCAGTACTTC
CASSLARGVQETQYF
>TRBD1|many|TRBV7-9|TRBJ1-6
TGTGCCAGCAGCTTAGCAGGACCGGGACAGCAGAGCTCCTATAATTCACCCCTCCACTTT
CASSLAGPGQQSSYNSPLHF
>-|few|TRBV7-9|TRBJ2-7
TGTGCCAGCAGCTTAGCCGACTACACCTACGAGCAGTACTTC
CASSLADYTYEQYF
>TRBD2|few|TRBV4-3|TRBJ2-1
TGTGCCAGCAGCCAAGATCCTAGCGGGGGCTACAATGAGCAGTTCTTC
CASSQDPSGGYNEQFF
>-|-|TRBV2|TRBJ2-5
TGTGCCATCCCAGGGAGGTCTGAAGAGACCCAGTACTTC
CAIPGRSEETQYF
>TRBD1|-|TRBV10-2|TRBJ1-5
TGCGCCAGCATGATGGACAGGGGATACAATCAGCCCCAGCATTTT
CASMMDRGYNQPQHF
>TRBD1|many|TRBV20-1|TRBJ2-7
TGCAGTGCTAGCCGGGCCCGGACAGGGGTGTACGAGCAGTACTTC
CSASRARTGVYEQYF
>-|-|TRBV2|TRBJ2-4
TGTGCCAGCAGTGATTGGGGCAACATTCAGTACTTC
CASSDWGNIQYF
>-|-|TRBV15|TRBJ1-1
TGTGCCACCAGCAGTGAGGTCCATTGGTTATCTGAAGCTTTCTTT
CATSSEVHWLSEAFF
>-|few|TRBV29-1|TRBJ2-3
TGCACAGGGAGGACAGATACGCAGTATTTT
CTGRTDTQYF
>TRBD2|-|TRBV29-1|TRBJ2-2
TGCAGCGCCGGGGGGGTCAGGGAGCTGTTTTTT
CSAGGVRELFF
>TRBD2|many|TRBV20-1|TRBJ2-3
TGCAGTGCCTATAGCGGGGGGGTGACAGATACGCAGTATTTT
CSAYSGGVTDTQYF
>TRBD1|many|TRBV20-1|TRBJ2-5
TGCAGTGCCCAGGGGGAGAGGGAAGAGACCCAGTACTTC
CSAQGEREETQYF
>TRBD1|many|TRBV20-1|TRBJ1-1
TGCAGTACTAGGGTTTCGGGACAGCGGGCCACTGAAGCTTTCTTT
CSTRVSGQRATEAFF
>TRBD1|-|TRBV5-1|TRBJ2-6
TGCGCCAGCAGCTCAAGGGACAGGGCCTTCTCTGGGGCCAACGTCCTGACTTTC
CASSSRDRAFSGANVLTF
>-|-|TRBV4-3|TRBJ1-2
TGCGCCAGCAGCCAAGATATTATGGTTTTACCATTCTATGGCTACACCTTC
CASSQDIMVLPFYGYTF
>TRBD1|many|TRBV6-5|TRBJ2-5
TGTGCCAGCAGTTACCAAGGACAGGGGCAAGAGACCCAGTACTTC
CASSYQGQGQETQYF
>TRBD1|-|TRBV7-8|TRBJ2-7
TGTGCCAGCAGCGAGGACAGGGGGCGGTCCGAGCAGTACTTC
CASSEDRGRSEQYF
>TRBD2|-|TRBV20-1|TRBJ2-1
TGCAGCACCGGACTAGCGGGGGGGCTAAGCAATGAGCAGTTCTTC
CSTGLAGGLSNEQFF
>TRBD1|once|TRBV15|TRBJ1-2
TGTGCCACCAGCAGGGACAGGGGAAGAAGTGGCTACACCTTC
CATSRDRGRSGYTF
>TRBD2|few|TRBV6-1|TRBJ2-3
TGTGCCAGCAGTCCCCAACTAGCGATCACAGATACGCAGTATTTT
CASSPQLAITDTQYF
>-|many|TRBV7-2|TRBJ1-5
TGTGCCAGCAGCTTAGAGGGCCTGAGCAATCAGCCCCAGCATTTT
CASSLEGLSNQPQHF